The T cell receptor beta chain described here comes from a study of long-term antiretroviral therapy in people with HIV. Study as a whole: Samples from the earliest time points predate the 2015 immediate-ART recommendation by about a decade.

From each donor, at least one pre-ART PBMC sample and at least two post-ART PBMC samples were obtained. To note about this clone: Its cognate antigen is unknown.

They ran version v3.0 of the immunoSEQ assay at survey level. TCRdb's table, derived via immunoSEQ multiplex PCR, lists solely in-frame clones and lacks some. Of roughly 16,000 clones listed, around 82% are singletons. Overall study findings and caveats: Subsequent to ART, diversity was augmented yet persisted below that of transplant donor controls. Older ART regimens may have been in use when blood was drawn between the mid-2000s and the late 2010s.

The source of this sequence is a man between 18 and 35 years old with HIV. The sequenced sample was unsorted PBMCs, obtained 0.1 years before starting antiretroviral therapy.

CDR3 loop: CASSPAGTYEQYF. As DNA, the CDR3 is TGCGCCAGCAGCCCAGCGGGGACCTACGAGCAGTACTTC. The chain joins TRBV4-1 to TRBJ2-7, with 7 nucleotides matching TRBD2. Trimming took 4 bases from V and 2 from J; bases not matched to a gene: 2. This CDR3 has 13 residues. Germline V gene lookup returns CDR1 MGHRA and CDR2 YSYEKL.